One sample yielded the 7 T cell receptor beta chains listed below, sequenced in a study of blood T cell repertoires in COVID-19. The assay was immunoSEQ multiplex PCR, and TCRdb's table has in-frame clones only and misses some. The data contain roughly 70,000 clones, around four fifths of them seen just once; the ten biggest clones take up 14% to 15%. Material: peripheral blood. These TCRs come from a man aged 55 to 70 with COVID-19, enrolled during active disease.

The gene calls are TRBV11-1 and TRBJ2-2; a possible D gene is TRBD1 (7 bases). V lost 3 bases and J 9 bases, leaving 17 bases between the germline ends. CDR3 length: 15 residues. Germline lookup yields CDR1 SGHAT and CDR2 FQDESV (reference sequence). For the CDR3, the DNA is TGTGCCAGCAGCTTCAGGGGGGCAGAGATGAGGGAGCTGTTTTTT. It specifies CASSFRGAEMRELFF.

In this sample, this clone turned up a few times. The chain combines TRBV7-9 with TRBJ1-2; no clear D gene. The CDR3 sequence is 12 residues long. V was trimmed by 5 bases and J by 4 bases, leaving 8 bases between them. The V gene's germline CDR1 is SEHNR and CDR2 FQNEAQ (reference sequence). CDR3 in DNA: TGTGCCAGCAGCGCCCCCGGCTATGGCTACACCTTC. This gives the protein CASSAPGYGYTF.

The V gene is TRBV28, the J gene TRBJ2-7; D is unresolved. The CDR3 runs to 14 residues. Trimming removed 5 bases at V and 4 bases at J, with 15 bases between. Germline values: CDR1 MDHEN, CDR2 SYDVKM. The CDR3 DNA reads TGTGCCAGCAGTCAAATATCCCCCGGGTACGAGCAGTACTTC. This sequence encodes CASSQISPGYEQYF.

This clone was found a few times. The CDR3 DNA sequence: TGTGCCAGCAGCGGACTAGCGGGCCCCTACAATGAGCAGTTCTTC. Amino acids: CASSGLAGPYNEQFF. The V and J genes are TRBV2 and TRBJ2-1; 11 nucleotides align to TRBD2. The CDR3 has 15 amino acids. Germline assignment: CDR1 SNHLY and CDR2 FYNNEI. V lost 6 bases, J lost 2 bases, and 3 bases stayed unmatched.

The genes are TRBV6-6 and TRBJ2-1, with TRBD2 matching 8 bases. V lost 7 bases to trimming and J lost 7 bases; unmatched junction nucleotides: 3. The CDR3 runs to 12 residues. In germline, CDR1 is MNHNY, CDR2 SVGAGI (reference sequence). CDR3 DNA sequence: TGTGCCAGCAAAGCTAGCGGGAATGAGCAGTTCTTC. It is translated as CASKASGNEQFF.

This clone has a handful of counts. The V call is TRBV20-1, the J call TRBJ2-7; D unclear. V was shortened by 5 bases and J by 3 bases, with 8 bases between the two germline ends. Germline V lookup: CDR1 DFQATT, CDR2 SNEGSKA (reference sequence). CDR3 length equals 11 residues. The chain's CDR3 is CSAVENYEQYF. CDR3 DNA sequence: TGCAGTGCTGTAGAAAACTACGAGCAGTACTTC.

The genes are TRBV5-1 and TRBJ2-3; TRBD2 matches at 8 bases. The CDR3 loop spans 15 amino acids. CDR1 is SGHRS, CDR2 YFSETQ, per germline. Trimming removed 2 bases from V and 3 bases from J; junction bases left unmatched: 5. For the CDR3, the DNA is TGCGCCAGCAGCTTCGTGCGGGGGGAAACAGATACGCAGTATTTT. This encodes CASSFVRGETDTQYF.